This T cell receptor (beta chain) was profiled in a study of cytomegalovirus exposure and HLA in healthy donors. Germline CDR1 reads LNHDA; CDR2 reads SQIVND (reference sequence). The CDR3 runs 12 residues. About this clone itself: Its ends do not fully match the called genes, so a read error is possible.

Vbeta (60) and Jbeta (13) primers were used in the PCR. Produced via immunoSEQ multiplex PCR; TCRdb's table is partial and in-frame only. This table has about 140,000 clones, about three quarters appearing once. Sequenced input: PBMCs. The origin of this receptor is a woman aged 25-40 years in good health and CMV-seronegative. The rearrangement uses TRBV19 and TRBJ1-2; a weak D match, TRBD1 (5 bases). CDR3 in amino acids: CASSRDRQRTSF. The CDR3 nucleotides are TGTGCCAGTAGTAGGGATCGACAGAGGACGTCCTTC.